The TCR beta chain described here comes from a study of CD8 T cells in Susac syndrome. The authors negatively isolated CD8+ and CD4+ T cells and FACS-enriched TEMRA cells. The CDR3 consists of 13 residues. V was cut by 2 bases and J by 6 bases, with 8 bases left in between. Germline CDR1 SGHRS, CDR2 YFSETQ. Random hexamers were used to reverse transcribe roughly 0.5 to 1 ug of RNA. Amplification of TCR beta CDR3 across 54 Vbeta and 13 Jbeta was performed with immunoSEQ multiplex PCR. Using its own MiXCR run on the immunoSEQ multiplex PCR reads, TCRdb lists one record per CDR3 protein. The profile shows over 150,000 distinct CDR3 sequences, about 95% of them singletons.

The sequence was obtained from a human donor with multiple sclerosis. This chain connects TRBV5-1 to TRBJ2-2; D is perhaps TRBD2 (5 bases). The sample was CD4+ T cells from PBMCs. The CDR3 DNA sequence: TGCGCCAGCAGCTTCGGGGTCGCCGGGGAGCTGTTTTTT. This sequence encodes CASSFGVAGELFF.